What follows are 2 T cell receptor beta chains derived from one specimen sequenced in a study of T cell responses to AZD1222 COVID-19 vaccine. Assay used: immunoSEQ multiplex PCR; TCRdb lists only in-frame clones, some missing. The sample holds 100,000 or so clones; roughly nine tenths are singletons and the top ten take about two fifths. Sequenced here: peripheral blood, sampled 28 days after the second AZD1222 dose. Receptor source: an adult who received the AZD1222 COVID-19 vaccine.

The genes are TRBV4-2 and TRBJ2-1; TRBD1 matches 7 bases. Germline loops: CDR1 LGHNA, CDR2 YNFKEQ. The CDR3 has 14 amino acids. V gave up 1 base and J gave up 8 bases; unmatched junction bases: 5. This CDR3 is CASSQADRVDEQFF. The CDR3 coding sequence is TGTGCCAGCAGCCAAGCCGACAGGGTCGATGAGCAGTTCTTC.

This clone was seen a single time. V usage is TRBV5-6 and J usage is TRBJ2-3; 10 positions match TRBD2. With V trimmed by 2 bases and J by 6 bases, 0 bases remained unmatched. Germline V gene sequence: CDR1 SGHDT, CDR2 YYEEEE. The CDR3 runs 13 residues. CDR3: CASSLLAGDTQYF. CDR3 nucleotide sequence: TGTGCCAGCAGCTTACTAGCGGGGGATACGCAGTATTTT.